The 16 T cell receptor beta chains presented below share a single source sample, sequenced in a study of shared clonotypes between healthy human individuals. Assay used: immunoSEQ multiplex PCR; TCRdb lists only in-frame clones, some missing. The sample lists 2 million to 3 million clones; 80% to 95% were seen once. Specimen: naive CD4+ T cells from PBMCs. Subset indicated: CD45RA+ positively selected. The receptors here all came from a man aged 18 to 29 in good health. Some clones in this sample may be carry-over from other donors' samples.

This chain joins TRBV15 and TRBJ2-7; D gene unclear. This CDR3 is 14 amino acids long. Germline V lookup: CDR1 LNHNV, CDR2 YYDKDF (reference sequence). V lost 5 bases to trimming and J lost 6 bases, with 17 bases between them. CDR3 amino acids: CATSLPNHDSEQYF. The CDR3 nucleotides are TGTGCCACCAGCCTCCCCAATCACGATAGCGAGCAGTACTTC.

The genes are TRBV6-6 and TRBJ2-7; D is possibly TRBD2 (5 bases). Germline values: CDR1 MNHNY, CDR2 SVGAGI (reference sequence). The CDR3 totals 14 residues. The germline V and J ends were trimmed by 0 bases and 3 bases, with 9 bases remaining between them. CDR3 nucleotide sequence: TGTGCCAGCAGTTACTCGAACCGGGACTACGAGCAGTACTTC. This translates into CASSYSNRDYEQYF.

This rearrangement joins TRBV5-1 to TRBJ2-2; the D gene is possibly TRBD2 (6 bases). Deletions cut 0 bases from V and 3 bases from J, with 15 bases between. The germline CDR1 and CDR2 sequences are SGHRS and YFSETQ. The CDR3 extends over 17 amino acids. CDR3 sequence: CASSLVYGLTHTGELFF. DNA for the CDR3: TGCGCCAGCAGCTTGGTGTATGGACTAACCCACACCGGGGAGCTGTTTTTT.

This chain links TRBV19 with TRBJ1-1; D is unclear. CDR3 length: 16 residues. Between the trimmed V and J ends, which lost 4 bases and 1 base, there was a span of 16 bases. Germline lookup yields CDR1 LNHDA and CDR2 SQIVND (reference sequence). CDR3 sequence (DNA): TGTGCCAGTAGTAAGACGGCCCATTACCCGAACACTGAAGCTTTCTTT. It specifies CASSKTAHYPNTEAFF.

The gene calls are TRBV11-3 and TRBJ2-5, with TRBD1 matching over 7 bases. The J call may be wrong; the DNA end is better matched by TRBJ2-7. This CDR3 spans 14 amino acids. Germline V gene lookup returns CDR1 SGHNT and CDR2 YENEEA. The CDR3 nucleotides are TGTGCCAGCAGCTTAGGACAGGGTAACTACGAGCAGTACTTC. Protein sequence: CASSLGQGNYEQYF.

The chain combines TRBV7-7 with TRBJ1-1; D perhaps matches TRBD1 (6 bases). The germline gives CDR1 SSHAT, CDR2 FNYEAQ (reference sequence). The CDR3 is 13 residues long. V gave up 5 bases and J gave up 12 bases, with 19 bases separating them. The CDR3 spells CASSLDRQSQPFF. As DNA, the CDR3 is TGTGCCAGCAGCCTCGACAGGCAATCTCAACCTTTCTTT.

The J gene is TRBJ2-7, the V gene TRBV4-1, with 8 bases that match TRBD1. V shed 1 base, J shed 2 bases, and the junction held 7 bases outside the gene matches. The CDR3 covers 16 residues. From germline, CDR1 is MGHRA and CDR2 YSYEKL. CDR3 protein: CASSQGSLTGAYEQYF. The CDR3 bases are TGCGCCAGCAGCCAAGGCTCGTTGACAGGGGCCTACGAGCAGTACTTC.

V is TRBV25-1 and J is TRBJ1-2, with 7 nucleotides matching TRBD1. The CDR3 contains 12 residues. The V segment lost 7 bases and the J segment 9 bases; nucleotides outside the gene matches: 8. Germline loops: CDR1 MGHDK, CDR2 SYGVNS. CDR3 sequence (DNA): TGTGCCAGCACGGGACAGACTTCGCGCTACACCTTC. Residues: CASTGQTSRYTF.

The chain recombines TRBV6-5 with TRBJ1-1; D possibly corresponds to TRBD1 (5 bases). Trimming left V 2 bases short and J 4 bases short, with 14 bases between. The CDR3 loop spans 15 amino acids. The V gene's germline CDR1 is MNHEY and CDR2 SVGAGI. The CDR3 coding sequence is TGTGCCAGCAGTTACGATGGGGCAGGGACCACTGAAGCTTTCTTT. Translated, it gives CASSYDGAGTTEAFF.

The rearrangement links TRBV28 to TRBJ2-7; 7 bases map to TRBD2. The CDR3 spans 17 residues. Losses at the gene ends were 6 bases for V and 4 bases for J; bases not matched to a gene: 18. Germline lookup yields CDR1 MDHEN and CDR2 SYDVKM. The CDR3 region is CASSIRAKRGISYEQYF. CDR3 coding DNA: TGTGCCAGCAGCATACGGGCCAAGCGGGGTATATCTTACGAGCAGTACTTC.

This sequence joins TRBV28 and TRBJ2-3, with D possibly being TRBD2 (5 bases). The CDR3 has 16 residues. V was shortened by 7 bases and J by 2 bases, with 19 bases between the two germline ends. The V gene's germline CDR1 is MDHEN and CDR2 SYDVKM. CDR3 sequence: CASTHSGSAITDTQYF. Written as DNA, the CDR3 is TGTGCCAGCACCCATTCAGGTAGCGCCATCACAGATACGCAGTATTTT.

The chain is built from TRBV4-1 and TRBJ2-5; D is unclear. CDR1 is MGHRA, CDR2 YSYEKL, per germline. Trimming removed 0 bases at V and 2 bases at J, with 10 bases between. The CDR3 is 15 amino acids. This CDR3 is CASSQDLRKQETQYF. The CDR3 region has the DNA TGCGCCAGCAGCCAAGATTTAAGGAAACAAGAGACCCAGTACTTC.

V usage is TRBV2 and J usage is TRBJ2-4; 9 nucleotides match TRBD1. Germline CDR1 reads SNHLY; CDR2 reads FYNNEI. This CDR3 is 16 amino acids long. The trim removed 3 bases at V and 1 base at J, leaving 4 bases unmatched. CDR3 sequence: CASSDTGTGAKNIQYF. In DNA, the CDR3 is TGTGCCAGCAGTGATACCGGGACAGGGGCCAAAAACATTCAGTACTTC.

The chain combines TRBV6-5 with TRBJ2-7; D tentatively reads TRBD1 or TRBD2 (6 bases each). V lost 0 bases and J lost 5, with 14 bases in between. Germline V lookup: CDR1 MNHEY, CDR2 SVGAGI. The CDR3 is 15 amino acids. The CDR3 loop reads CASSYSTGRGDEQYF. The CDR3 nucleotides are TGTGCCAGCAGTTACTCTACAGGGCGGGGAGACGAGCAGTACTTC.

This chain uses TRBV5-8 with TRBJ1-2, with D perhaps TRBD1 (6 bases). Per the germline V gene, CDR1 is SGHTS and CDR2 is YDEGEE. V lost 0 bases to trimming and J lost 3 bases, with 12 bases between them. The CDR3 extends over 15 amino acids. The CDR3 nucleotides are TGTGCCAGCAGCTTGGGTCAGGGGACTTACTATGGCTACACCTTC. Its protein product is CASSLGQGTYYGYTF.

The V gene is TRBV6-6, the J gene TRBJ1-5; the D gene is possibly TRBD1 (5 bases). Germline loops: CDR1 MNHNY, CDR2 SVGAGI (reference sequence). The CDR3 has 15 residues. Trimming left V 6 bases short and J 3 bases short, with 15 bases between. CDR3 DNA: TGTGCCAGCAGGCGGGACTCCTTCCCCAATCAGCCCCAGCATTTT. Protein product: CASRRDSFPNQPQHF.